Given below is one T cell receptor beta chain in context. Its antigen is still unknown. Base quality data are lacking; no much larger clone is found one base away. The CDR3 spans 14 residues, from the cysteine through the phenylalanine. Just CDR3 DNA is preserved here, 42 bases in frame from base 1. V drops 4 bases and J drops 0 bases, leaving 7 bases in between. CDR1 and CDR2, per the germline V gene (reference sequence), are LGHDT and YNNKEL. The collaborating institutions used their own protocols to collect whole blood in K2EDTA tubes. For TCRbeta analysis, collaborators shipped samples as frozen whole blood, isolated PBMCs, or DNA extracted from either of those sample types. The entry originates in a study of blood T cell repertoires in COVID-19 (dated by TCRdb to the early 2020s). About the full investigation: Collaborator samples came from the United States, Italy and Spain and covered acute and convalescent phases of COVID-19. A freely available public database, intended as a resource for researchers studying the immune response to SARS-CoV-2, is where the repertoires were released. HLA class I and class II types, where available, came from metadata supplied by the sample provider rather than from assay-based typing. The sample metadata nearly always contained a de-identified subject ID, COVID-19 status, age in years and sex. Samples came from the ongoing ImmuneRACE study (first 160 participants) plus 1,254 subjects from 6 global collaborators. The prospective study material was composed of cDNA or gDNA derived from T cells, B-cell-depleted T cells, or PBMCs. Subjects who had been exposed to COVID-19, were actively infected with it, or had recovered from it provided the deeply sampled blood TCRbeta repertoires that made up the dataset.

TCRbeta CDR3 regions were amplified from genomic DNA by means of the immunoSEQ Assay, a bias-controlled multiplex PCR. As for the original processing: The number of nucleated cells in each sample was estimated by amplification of reference gene primers within the assay. Sequence reads were collapsed and filtered to measure the absolute abundance of every unique TCRbeta CDR3 rearrangement. For each sample, productive Simpson clonality was calculated as the square root of Simpson's diversity index over productive rearrangements. TCRdb retrieved this table from immuneACCESS and kept in-frame rearrangements only. Not all clones are present; in checked studies, unresolved V genes account for under half, and no reason is known for the remainder. Clonal size and the V and J genes are those of that table, whereas D and trimming came from the DNA. Recorded for this sample are roughly 250,000 clones; approximately 79% of them occurred a single time. More than 4.5% of the sample is in the top ten clones.

Paper-wide results and their limitations: How much clinical and demographic metadata was included differed by source and by participant, and the metadata was provided uncurated.

The sequencing input was peripheral blood. The chain is made from TRBV3-1 (or the pseudogene TRBV3-2) and TRBJ1-3; the D gene cannot be resolved reliably. The sequence was collected from a woman aged 80 or over with active or convalescent COVID-19. The CDR3 has the sequence CASSLNPSGNTIYF. The sequenced DNA is TGTGCCAGCAGCCTCAATCCCTCTGGAAACACCATATATTTT.